This is a list of T cell receptor beta chains from one sample in a study of OX40 agonist ivuxolimab in advanced cancers. Clones were sequenced by immunoSEQ multiplex PCR, and TCRdb holds only the in-frame ones, with some missing. The sample holds some 77,000 clones; over 85% are singletons and the top ten take approximately 5%. The specimen comprised CD4+ or CD8+ T cells sorted from blood, sampled in a trial of the OX40 agonist ivuxolimab. The receptors were gathered from an adult with an advanced solid tumor such as melanoma, head and neck, liver or kidney cancer. Both conserved end residues are part of each CDR3.

V	J	CDR3
TRBV4-3	TRBJ1-2	CASSQVYRGYGYTF
TRBV6-1	TRBJ2-1	CASRAANLGEQFF
TRBV7-2	TRBJ2-2	CASRRGLAGVNTGELFF
TRBV6-5	TRBJ2-3	CASSSLLHFGADTQYF
TRBV4-3	TRBJ2-7	CASSQDHREGFEQYF
TRBV21-1	TRBJ2-7	CASSKELRDLTYEQYF
TRBV27	TRBJ1-2	CASSRINRGPVAYTF
TRBV19	TRBJ2-2	CASSIHTGRTGELFF
TRBV21-1	TRBJ2-1	CASSTPDPRPDEQFF
TRBV5-6	TRBJ1-4	CASSLNGGREKLFF
TRBV18	TRBJ2-5	CASSPGTSKETQYF
TRBV15	TRBJ2-3	CATSRDQEGGTQYF
TRBV6-5	TRBJ1-6	CASSYVISYNSPLHF
TRBV13	TRBJ2-7	CASSALAGGYEQYF
TRBV5-1	TRBJ2-3	CASSLPDADTQYF
TRBV13	TRBJ2-1	CASSRLPGTAYNEQFF
TRBV28	TRBJ1-1	CASSSITGASTMNTEAFF
TRBV5-1	TRBJ2-7	CASSGTGTGRDEQYF
TRBV28	TRBJ2-2	CASSIAANTGELFF
TRBV7-9	TRBJ1-5	CASSLAKQPQHF
TRBV5-1	TRBJ2-3	CASSFEIGDTQYF
TRBV27	TRBJ1-2	CASSPQGYGGYTF